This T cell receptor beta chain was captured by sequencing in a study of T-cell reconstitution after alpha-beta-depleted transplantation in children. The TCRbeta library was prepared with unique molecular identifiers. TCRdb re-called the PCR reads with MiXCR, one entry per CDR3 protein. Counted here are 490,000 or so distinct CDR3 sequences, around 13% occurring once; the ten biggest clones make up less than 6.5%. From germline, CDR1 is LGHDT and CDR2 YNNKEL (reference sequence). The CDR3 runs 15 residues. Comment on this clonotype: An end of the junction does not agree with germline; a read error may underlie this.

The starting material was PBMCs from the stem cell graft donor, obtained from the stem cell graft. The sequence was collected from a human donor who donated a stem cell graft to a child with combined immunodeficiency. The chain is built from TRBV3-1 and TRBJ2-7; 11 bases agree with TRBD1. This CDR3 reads CSSSLGTGGYNEQYF. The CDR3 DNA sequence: TGTTCCAGCAGCCTAGGGACAGGGGGATACAACGAGCAGTACTTC.